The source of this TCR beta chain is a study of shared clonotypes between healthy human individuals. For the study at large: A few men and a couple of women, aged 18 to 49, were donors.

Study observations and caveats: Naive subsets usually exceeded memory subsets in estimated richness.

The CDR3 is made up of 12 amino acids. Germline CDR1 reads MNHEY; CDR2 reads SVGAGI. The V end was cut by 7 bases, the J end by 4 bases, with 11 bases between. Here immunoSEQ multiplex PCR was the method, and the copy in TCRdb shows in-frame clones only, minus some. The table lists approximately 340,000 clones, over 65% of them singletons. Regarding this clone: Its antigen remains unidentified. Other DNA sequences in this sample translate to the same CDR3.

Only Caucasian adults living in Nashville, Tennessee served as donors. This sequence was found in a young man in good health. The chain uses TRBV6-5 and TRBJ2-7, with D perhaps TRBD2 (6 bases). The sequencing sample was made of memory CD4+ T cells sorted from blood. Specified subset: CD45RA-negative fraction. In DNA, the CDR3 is TGTGCCAGCACCTCTGGGGGGTACGAGCAGTACTTC. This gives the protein CASTSGGYEQYF.